This T cell receptor beta chain was obtained from a study of identical twins. In its sample, this clonotype was seen a few times. Per the germline V gene, CDR1 is SGDLS and CDR2 is YYNGEE. With 0 bases removed from V and 3 bases from J, the gap between germline ends came to 9 bases. This CDR3 has 15 amino acids. TCRdb re-analysed the 5' RACE reads in MiXCR, keeping a single row per CDR3 protein. This sample has 400,000 to 650,000 distinct CDR3 sequences; less than 25% occur once, and the top ten carry 0.75% to 0.95%. These data also formed part of another study, on T cells expressing NK-cell markers. That work states: Sorting was restricted to alpha-beta TCR T cells by an anti-gamma-delta TCR antibody in several experiments.

The clonotype comes from a woman aged 18-29 years in good health. The sample consisted of CD4+ T cells sorted from blood. The chain has TRBV9 and TRBJ2-2, with D possibly called TRBD1 or TRBD2 (5 bases each). CDR3 nucleotide sequence: TGTGCCAGCAGCGTAGTCGGGGCCCACACCGGGGAGCTGTTTTTT. Protein product: CASSVVGAHTGELFF.